This T cell receptor (beta chain) was sequenced for a study of beta chain features in type 1 diabetes. Study in general: Examination spanned approximately 110 million sorted cells from all samples.

What was sequenced were expressed TCRB transcripts, since all of the isolated RNA had been reverse transcribed. The average output of naive, central memory and regulatory T cell samples was 3 million to 4 million reads. Data came from immunoSEQ multiplex PCR; TCRdb stores just in-frame clones and leaves some out. Of about 410,000 clones in the sample, over 11% were seen once. This clone came up a few times. The germline V gene encodes CDR1 MNHNS and CDR2 SASEGT. The length of the CDR3 is 13 residues. V gave up 6 bases and J gave up 8 bases; unmatched junction bases: 8. The gene calls are TRBV6-1 and TRBJ2-5; 8 bases align to TRBD2. The sequenced sample was naive CD4+ T cells from blood. The clonotype originates from a man aged 30 to 45 in good health. The CDR3 spells CASRATSAGTQYF. The CDR3 DNA reads TGTGCCAGCAGAGCGACTAGCGCCGGTACCCAGTACTTC.